The 13 T cell receptor beta chains below were found in one sample sequenced in a study of STAT5B mutations in CD4+ large granular lymphocyte leukemia. The table came from immunoSEQ multiplex PCR; TCRdb's copy has only in-frame clones and leaves some out. The repertoire has about 38,000 clones, 75% to 85% of them found once; the top ten carry 0.55%. The material sequenced was CD4+ T cells from blood buffy coats. The receptors were gathered from a human donor in good health.

This clone has only one observation. The chain combines TRBV5-4 with TRBJ2-1; 8 bases map to TRBD2. The CDR3 runs to 15 residues. Germline loops: CDR1 SGHNT, CDR2 YYREEE (reference sequence). After removal of 1 base from V and 8 bases from J, the junction contained 8 bases not matched to a gene. CDR3 sequence: CASSLRTGLGDEQFF. The CDR3 DNA is TGTGCCAGCAGCTTGCGGACGGGACTAGGCGATGAGCAGTTCTTC.

The rearrangement joins TRBV19 to TRBJ1-1; D possibly corresponds to TRBD1 (6 bases). CDR1 is LNHDA and CDR2 is SQIVND in the germline V gene (reference sequence). The CDR3 totals 14 residues. V was cut by 1 base and J by 4 bases, with 10 bases left in between. This CDR3 reads CASSIAQGSTEAFF. DNA for the CDR3: TGTGCCAGTAGTATAGCACAGGGAAGCACTGAAGCTTTCTTT.

The chain couples TRBV19 to TRBJ2-2, with D possibly called TRBD1 or TRBD2 (5 bases each). CDR1 and CDR2 (germline): LNHDA, SQIVND (reference sequence). The V end was cut by 8 bases, the J end by 5 bases, with 18 bases between. This CDR3 spans 15 amino acids. CDR3 amino acids: CASHNRGAGTGELFF. CDR3 coding DNA: TGTGCCAGTCATAACCGAGGGGCGGGTACCGGGGAGCTGTTTTTT.

The V gene is TRBV11-3, the J gene TRBJ2-7; D uncertain. Trimming removed 1 base at V and 4 bases at J, with 11 bases between. CDR3 size: 14 residues. Germline lookup yields CDR1 SGHNT and CDR2 YENEEA. CDR3 region: CASSLGGSQYEQYF. Written as DNA, the CDR3 is TGTGCCAGCAGCTTAGGGGGTTCTCAATACGAGCAGTACTTC.

V usage is TRBV18 and J usage is TRBJ2-7; TRBD1 might be the D (7 bases). The CDR3 extends over 15 amino acids. Trimming left V 3 bases short and J 3 bases short, with 15 bases between. CDR1 is KGHSH and CDR2 is LQKENI in the germline V gene. CDR3 coding DNA: TGTGCCAGCTCACCGGCGGGGACAGCAATCTACGAGCAGTACTTC. This gives the protein CASSPAGTAIYEQYF. The full variable domain, its missing parts supplied by reference TRBV18 and TRBJ2-7, is NAGVMQNPRHLVRRRGQEARLRCSPMKGHSHVYWYRQLPEEGLKFMVYLQKENIIDESGMPKERFSAEFPKEGPSILRIQQVVRGDSAAYFCASSPAGTAIYEQYFGPGTRLTVT.

In DNA form, the CDR3 reads TGCAGCGCCGCCTTAGCGGGGGGGCCGGGCACCGGGGAGCTGTTTTTT. Amino acid sequence: CSAALAGGPGTGELFF. The chain uses TRBV29-1 and TRBJ2-2, with TRBD2 matching 11 bases. J lost 4 bases, V lost 7 bases, and 11 bases had no gene match. Germline V gene lookup returns CDR1 SQVTM and CDR2 ANQGSEA. The CDR3 contains 16 residues.

This clone has just a few counts. J is TRBJ1-1 and V is TRBV21-1. TRBV21-1 is deemed a pseudogene. This CDR3 contains 15 residues. The CDR3 nucleotides are TGTGCCAGCAGCAAAGCGCTTCGGGGAGGTACTGAAGCTTTCTTT. It codes for CASSKALRGGTEAFF.

This clone came up once. The chain is built from TRBV2 and TRBJ2-2; the match to TRBD2 covers 10 bases. Germline V gene data show CDR1 as SNHLY and CDR2 as FYNNEI. This CDR3 spans 18 amino acids. J gave up 1 base and V 6 bases, and 11 bases lay outside the gene matches. The CDR3 is CASRPDSLAGENTGELFF. CDR3 DNA sequence: TGTGCCAGCAGGCCCGACTCTCTAGCGGGGGAGAACACCGGGGAGCTGTTTTTT.

The chain couples TRBV27 to TRBJ2-5, with TRBD2 as a possible D gene (5 bases). The CDR3 totals 12 residues. The germline gives CDR1 MNHEY, CDR2 SMNVEV (reference sequence). The V end lost 6 bases, the J end lost 4 bases, and 9 bases lay between the germline ends. The CDR3 loop reads CASSLEGETQYF. The CDR3 nucleotides are TGTGCCAGCAGCCTAGAGGGAGAGACCCAGTACTTC.

This chain links TRBV11-2 with TRBJ2-7; no clear D gene. The ends were cut back, 5 bases at V and 4 bases at J, with 9 bases in the middle. Germline CDR1 is SGHAT and CDR2 is FQNNGV. The CDR3 has 12 amino acids. The CDR3 coding sequence is TGTGCCAGCAGCCTAGGACGATACGAGCAGTACTTC. Protein product: CASSLGRYEQYF.

The CDR3 sequence: CASSLGLHRGRSGNTIYF. The CDR3 DNA reads as TGTGCCAGCAGCTTAGGGCTTCACAGGGGCCGGTCTGGAAACACCATATATTTT. The chain combines TRBV11-2 with TRBJ1-3, with 7 positions matching TRBD1. This CDR3 has 18 residues. CDR1 SGHAT and CDR2 FQNNGV come from the germline V gene. J was trimmed by 1 base and V by 1 base; bases with no gene match: 10.

V and J are TRBV29-1 and TRBJ2-1; 7 nucleotides line up with TRBD2. The CDR3 loop spans 18 amino acids. In germline, CDR1 is SQVTM, CDR2 ANQGSEA. Unmatched junction bases numbered 20, after V lost 6 bases and J lost 3 bases. The CDR3 coding sequence is TGCAGCGTGGTTGATCCCCTCCGGGCGGGAGTGAACTACAATGAGCAGTTCTTC. The encoded protein is CSVVDPLRAGVNYNEQFF.

This chain uses TRBV2 with TRBJ1-1, with no clear D. Trimming pared 6 bases from V and 1 base from J, leaving 9 bases between. In germline, CDR1 is SNHLY, CDR2 FYNNEI. The CDR3 consists of 13 residues. The CDR3 DNA follows: TGTGCCAGCAGATGGCAGGCGAACACTGAAGCTTTCTTT. It codes for CASRWQANTEAFF.